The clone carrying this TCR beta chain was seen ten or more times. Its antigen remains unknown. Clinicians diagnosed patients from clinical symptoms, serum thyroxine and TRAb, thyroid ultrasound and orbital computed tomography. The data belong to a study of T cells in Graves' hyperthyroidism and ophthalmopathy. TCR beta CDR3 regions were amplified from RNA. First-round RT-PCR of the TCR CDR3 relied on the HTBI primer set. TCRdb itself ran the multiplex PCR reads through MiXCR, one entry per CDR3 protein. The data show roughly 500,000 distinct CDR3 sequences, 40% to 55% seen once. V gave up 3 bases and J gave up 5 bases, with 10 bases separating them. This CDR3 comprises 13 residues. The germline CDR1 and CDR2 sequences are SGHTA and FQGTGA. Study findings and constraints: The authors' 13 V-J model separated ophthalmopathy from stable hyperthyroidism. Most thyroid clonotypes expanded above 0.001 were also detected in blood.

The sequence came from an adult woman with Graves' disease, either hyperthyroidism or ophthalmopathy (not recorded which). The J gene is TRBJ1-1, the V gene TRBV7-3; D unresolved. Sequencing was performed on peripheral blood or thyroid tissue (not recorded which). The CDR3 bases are TGTGCCAGCAGCTTCGGAGGGTTGACTGAAGCTTTCTTT. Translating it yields CASSFGGLTEAFF. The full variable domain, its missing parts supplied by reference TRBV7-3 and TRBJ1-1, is GAGVSQTPSNKVTEKGKYVELRCDPISGHTALYWYRQSLGQGPEFLIYFQGTGAADDSGLPNDRFFAVRPEGSVSTLKIQRTERGDSAVYLCASSFGGLTEAFFGQGTRLTVV.